These 14 T cell receptor beta chains originate from one sample sequenced in a study of vaccination and CD4 T cells after COVID-19. No cognate antigen is known for these TCRs. Treatment denoted: roughly ten-day PBMC culture with coronavirus spike peptide pools or control peptides (ViraFEST assay). Scientists ran DNA taken from cultured CD4+ T cells through the Oncomine TCR Beta short-read assay for sequencing. MiXCR, applied by TCRdb to the PCR reads, yields one record per CDR3 protein. The data contain fewer than 15,000 distinct CDR3 sequences, 35% to 50% of them singletons. Sequences were obtained from CD4+ T cells from blood, cultured in vitro. The origin of the receptors is a human donor who had recovered from COVID-19.

The chain links TRBV7-2 to TRBJ1-3; TRBD1 aligns across 8 bases. The CDR3 extends over 14 amino acids. Germline CDR1 reads SGHTA; CDR2 reads FQGNSA. V lost 5 bases to trimming and J lost 11 bases; unmatched junction nucleotides: 11. The CDR3 loop reads CASSGRTGLNAIYF. DNA of the CDR3: TGTGCCAGCAGCGGACGGACAGGGCTTAACGCCATATATTTT.

The sample holds one count of this clonotype. The chain employs TRBV24-1 and TRBJ1-2, with no clear D. V lost 7 bases, J lost 1 base, and 15 bases lay in between. CDR3 length: 15 amino acids. The germline V gene encodes CDR1 KGHDR and CDR2 SFDVKD. The CDR3 DNA follows: TGTGCCACCAGCGATGCAGCCGGGAATAACTATGGCTACACCTTC. It yields the protein CATSDAAGNNYGYTF.

This chain links TRBV5-4 with TRBJ2-5; D gene uncertain. The CDR3 loop spans 13 amino acids. Germline assignment: CDR1 SGHNT and CDR2 YYREEE (reference sequence). The ends were cut back, 3 bases at V and 4 bases at J, with 10 bases in the middle. The CDR3 spells CASSWAVGETQYF. CDR3 bases: TGTGCCAGCAGCTGGGCGGTCGGAGAGACCCAGTACTTC.

The V call is TRBV7-2, the J call TRBJ1-5, with no clear D. The germline CDR1 and CDR2 sequences are SGHTA and FQGNSA. Trimming left V 8 bases short and J 6 bases short, with 14 bases between. The CDR3 extends over 13 amino acids. The CDR3 DNA is TGTGCCAGCCAAAATCTCTGGGGTCAGCCCCAGCATTTT. Translating gives CASQNLWGQPQHF.

The chain recombines TRBV20-1 with TRBJ2-3; TRBD1 might be the D (6 bases). This CDR3 has 14 residues. CDR1 is DFQATT, CDR2 SNEGSKA, per germline (reference sequence). Trimming stripped 0 bases from V and 4 bases from J, with 11 bases between. The chain's CDR3 is CSARDNRVADTQYF. As DNA, the CDR3 is TGCAGTGCTAGAGATAACAGGGTCGCAGATACGCAGTATTTT.

The rearrangement links TRBV11-2 to TRBJ2-2; TRBD1 matches 9 bases. Germline V lookup: CDR1 SGHAT, CDR2 FQNNGV. After removal of 1 base from V and 6 bases from J, the junction contained 3 bases not matched to a gene. There are 15 residues in the CDR3. This CDR3 is CASSLVGQGAGELFF. The CDR3 coding sequence is TGTGCCAGCAGCTTAGTGGGACAGGGCGCCGGGGAGCTGTTTTTT.

This chain joins TRBV11-2 and TRBJ2-6; D is unresolved. Germline V gene lookup returns CDR1 SGHAT and CDR2 FQNNGV. Trimming took 1 base from V and 0 from J, leaving 16 bases between them. This CDR3 is 19 amino acids long. CDR3 protein: CASSLARPLHRSGANVLTF. CDR3 DNA: TGTGCCAGCAGCTTAGCCCGCCCCCTCCACCGCTCTGGGGCCAACGTCCTGACTTTC.

This clonotype was counted only a few times. The rearrangement joins TRBV6-1 to TRBJ1-1, with 9 bases aligning to TRBD1. V lost 6 bases to trimming and J lost 4 bases; unmatched junction nucleotides: 12. The CDR3 covers 16 residues. Germline CDR1 reads MNHNS; CDR2 reads SASEGT. CDR3 region: CASSEPGQGKGTEAFF. The CDR3 DNA sequence: TGTGCCAGCAGCGAACCGGGACAGGGTAAGGGCACTGAAGCTTTCTTT.

J is TRBJ2-3 and V is TRBV6-5; no firm D call. This CDR3 region has 18 residues. V was pared by 0 bases and J by 0 bases, with 16 bases between. CDR1 and CDR2 from the germline V gene are MNHEY and SVGAGI. The chain's CDR3 is CASSYSSPLRSSTDTQYF. The CDR3 coding sequence is TGTGCCAGCAGTTACTCGAGTCCGTTGCGATCTAGCACAGATACGCAGTATTTT.

This clonotype turned up a few times. This chain joins TRBV30 and TRBJ2-7; 7 bases line up with TRBD1. The CDR3 totals 13 residues. V dropped 5 bases and J dropped 2; count of bases not matched to a gene: 6. In germline, CDR1 is GTSNPN, CDR2 SVGIG (reference sequence). The CDR3 reads CAWGVQGAYEQYF. CDR3 DNA sequence: TGTGCCTGGGGCGTGCAGGGGGCCTACGAGCAGTACTTC. The whole variable domain, filled in from reference TRBV30 and TRBJ2-7, reads SQTIHQWPATLVQPVGSPLSLECTVEGTSNPNLYWYRQAAGRGLQLLFYSVGIGQISSEVPQNLSASRPQDRQFILSSKKLLLSDSGFYLCAWGVQGAYEQYFGPGTRLTVT.

This chain links TRBV24-1 with TRBJ2-3, with 8 nucleotides matching TRBD2. V shed 0 bases and J 3 bases; nucleotides not matched to a gene: 10. There are 18 residues in the CDR3. Germline CDR1 is KGHDR and CDR2 is SFDVKD. The CDR3 sequence: CATSDLQSLAGGTDTQYF. CDR3 DNA: TGTGCCACCAGTGATTTGCAGTCTCTGGCGGGAGGAACAGATACGCAGTATTTT.

The gene calls are TRBV27 and TRBJ2-5; possibly TRBD1 for D (5 bases). V was pared by 10 bases and J by 2 bases, with 20 bases between. Germline CDR1 MNHEY, CDR2 SMNVEV (reference sequence). CDR3 size: 15 residues. CDR3 nucleotide sequence: TGTGCCACCAAGGAAGGGGTGGTAGGGCAAGAGACCCAGTACTTC. Its protein product is CATKEGVVGQETQYF.

This clonotype occurred a few times. The chain combines TRBV18 with TRBJ2-5, with D possibly being TRBD1 (6 bases). The V gene's germline CDR1 is KGHSH and CDR2 LQKENI. The CDR3 totals 16 residues. V lost 4 bases and J lost 2, with 17 bases in between. The CDR3 nucleotides read TGTGCCAGCTCACTTAACCGCCGGGACACGCAAGAGACCCAGTACTTC. It is translated as CASSLNRRDTQETQYF.

The chain joins TRBV5-1 to TRBJ2-5; 7 bases match TRBD1. CDR3 size: 18 residues. The V gene end was trimmed by 0 bases and the J gene end by 3 bases; junction bases not matched to a gene: 14. Per germline, CDR1 SGHRS and CDR2 YFSETQ. The CDR3 protein is CASSLARQGIGREETQYF. In DNA form, the CDR3 reads TGCGCCAGCAGCTTGGCCCGACAGGGAATAGGACGGGAAGAGACCCAGTACTTC.